This T cell receptor (beta chain) originates from a study of radiotherapy plus CTLA-4 blockade in lung cancer. The protocol was immunoSEQ multiplex PCR, while the TCRdb copy is restricted to in-frame clones and leaves out a portion. The repertoire holds 90,000 or so clones, with approximately 83% as singletons. As to this clone: Its specificity is not known.

Study observations and caveats: Among blood TCR repertoires after radiotherapy plus ipilimumab, tumor-derived clones expanded.

Germline lookup yields CDR1 SGHTA and CDR2 FQGNSA. V gave up 1 base and J gave up 5 bases, with 14 bases separating them. This CDR3 has 15 amino acids. The chain couples TRBV7-2 to TRBJ2-5, with D hard to call. This specimen was peripheral blood, taken from a patient treated with radiotherapy plus ipilimumab. The TCR comes from a human donor with non-small cell lung cancer who had a partial response to radiotherapy plus ipilimumab. Written as DNA, the CDR3 is TGTGCCAGCAGCTTAGGCACAGTTTTGCCGGAGACCCAGTACTTC. Residues: CASSLGTVLPETQYF.